Following are 10 T cell receptor beta chains from one sample sequenced in a study of cytomegalovirus exposure and HLA in healthy donors. Both 60 Vbeta primers and 13 Jbeta primers went into the PCR. Generated by immunoSEQ multiplex PCR, the TCRdb table keeps only in-frame clones and is missing some. The sample records tens of thousands of clones, less than 75% being singletons. Sequencing used PBMCs. These TCRs come from a man aged 25 to 45 in good health and CMV-seropositive.

This clone was seen a handful of times. The rearrangement joins TRBV28 to TRBJ1-2; D might be TRBD1 (5 bases). There are 14 residues in the CDR3. Germline CDR1 reads MDHEN; CDR2 reads SYDVKM. With 5 bases removed from V and 1 base from J, the gap between germline ends came to 11 bases. The CDR3 is CASSLDGGNYGYTF. DNA for the CDR3: TGTGCCAGCAGTCTGGACGGGGGTAACTATGGCTACACCTTC.

This clone was observed a few times. The V and J genes are TRBV4-2 and TRBJ2-7; 14 nucleotides align to TRBD2. The V gene end was trimmed by 0 bases and the J gene end by 6 bases; junction bases not matched to a gene: 4. The CDR3 loop spans 16 amino acids. Germline CDR1 reads LGHNA; CDR2 reads YNFKEQ. The CDR3 DNA reads as TGTGCCAGCAGCCAAGATGGACTAGCGGGAGGTGGCGAGCAGTACTTC. Translated: CASSQDGLAGGGEQYF.

The gene calls are TRBV7-3 and TRBJ2-5; 11 bases map to TRBD2. Trimming at V came to 5 bases and at J to 1 base, leaving 6 bases not matched to a gene. This CDR3 has 16 amino acids. Germline loops: CDR1 SGHTA, CDR2 FQGTGA. CDR3 bases: TGTGCCAGCAGCCTGGCCGGGACTAGCGGCCAAGAGACCCAGTACTTC. Protein: CASSLAGTSGQETQYF.

The table lists this clone with a few counts. Here the CDR3 DNA reads TGTGCCAGCGGTACTAGCGGGAGTGGCAATGAGCAGTTCTTC. As protein: CASGTSGSGNEQFF. The genes are TRBV6-5 and TRBJ2-1; 11 bases are shared with TRBD2. Germline lookup yields CDR1 MNHEY and CDR2 SVGAGI. This CDR3 contains 14 residues. V lost 8 bases to trimming and J lost 6 bases; unmatched junction nucleotides: 6.

The chain links TRBV30 to TRBJ1-6, with D unresolved. CDR3 length equals 13 residues. Per the germline V gene, CDR1 is GTSNPN and CDR2 is SVGIG (reference sequence). Trimming left V 8 bases short and J 8 bases short, with 16 bases between. The DNA for the CDR3 is TGTGCCGGAGGATTGGGGAAGGATTCACCCCTCCACTTT. It translates to CAGGLGKDSPLHF.

This clone was seen more than once but under ten times. This sequence joins TRBV6-5 and TRBJ2-5; perhaps TRBD1 as D (6 bases). The V end lost 2 bases, the J end lost 4 bases, and 11 bases lay between the germline ends. Germline V gives CDR1 MNHEY, CDR2 SVGAGI. The CDR3 contains 14 residues. Here the CDR3 reads CASSYAAGAETQYF. The DNA of the CDR3 is TGTGCCAGCAGTTACGCGGCAGGGGCAGAGACCCAGTACTTC.

The chain recombines TRBV27 with TRBJ2-2, with 11 bases fitting TRBD2. The V and J ends lost 6 bases and 4 bases, in that order; junction bases with no gene match: 7. The length of the CDR3 is 16 residues. From germline, CDR1 is MNHEY and CDR2 SMNVEV (reference sequence). This chain's CDR3 is CASRFSGGAVTGELFF. The CDR3 nucleotides are TGTGCCAGCAGATTTAGCGGGGGGGCGGTCACCGGGGAGCTGTTTTTT.

This clone was observed a single time. The gene calls are TRBV27 and TRBJ2-2; TRBD2 agrees at 7 bases. Germline values: CDR1 MNHEY, CDR2 SMNVEV (reference sequence). V trimming: 8 bases; J trimming: 3 bases; junction bases outside the gene matches: 6. This CDR3 has 14 amino acids. The CDR3: CASSLRGDTGELFF. Here the CDR3 DNA reads TGTGCCAGCTCCCTCCGGGGGGACACCGGGGAGCTGTTTTTT.

This clone was counted once. The rearrangement joins TRBV7-9 to TRBJ2-3, with 7 bases identical to TRBD1. The V gene end was trimmed by 5 bases and the J gene end by 2 bases; junction bases not matched to a gene: 7. Germline CDR1 and CDR2: SEHNR and FQNEAQ (reference sequence). The CDR3 has 15 residues. CDR3 nucleotides: TGTGCCAGCAGCAGGGACAGCGCCCTCACAGATACGCAGTATTTT. Amino acid sequence: CASSRDSALTDTQYF.

This chain joins TRBV7-3 and TRBJ2-3, with 9 bases fitting TRBD2. J lost 6 bases, V lost 6 bases, and 7 bases had no gene match. Germline V CDR1 and CDR2: SGHTA, FQGTGA. There are 14 residues in the CDR3. The CDR3 region is CASSAGLAPDTQYF. DNA for the CDR3: TGTGCCAGCAGTGCGGGACTAGCCCCCGATACGCAGTATTTT.